This T cell receptor (beta chain) was identified in a study of identifying expanded T cells in peripheral blood. Germline assignment: CDR1 SGHDN and CDR2 FVKESK. The ends lost 2 bases at V and 6 bases at J; junction bases unmatched: 10. The CDR3 sequence is 16 residues long. The study's findings and limits: Across healthy donors, higher total template counts meant significantly greater roughly 2-week count variance.

TCRdb's table, derived via immunoSEQ multiplex PCR, lists solely in-frame clones and lacks some. This sample has 100,000 to 150,000 clones, with approximately 86% found just once. With respect to this clone: Its target is not known.

The TCR was taken from a person aged 18 to 70 in good health. The sequencing sample was made of blood. V gene TRBV14 combines with J gene TRBJ2-3; 8 nucleotides agree with TRBD2. CDR3 nucleotide sequence: TGTGCCAGCAGCCAACCCATAGCGGGGTCCGTGGATACGCAGTATTTT. Translated: CASSQPIAGSVDTQYF.